This T cell receptor beta chain was found in a study of control samples from healthy donors and cancer patients. Profiling relied on immunoSEQ multiplex PCR, and the TCRdb table lists in-frame clones only, not all of them. The sample lists roughly 120,000 clones, roughly 93% seen once, with more than 2% in the top ten. Trimming left V 3 bases short and J 2 bases short, with 8 bases between. Per germline, CDR1 SGDLS and CDR2 YYNGEE. This CDR3 spans 13 amino acids. The chain combines TRBV9 with TRBJ1-1; D is ambiguous. The sample taken for sequencing was blood. The clonotype was recovered from a man in his thirties or forties in good health. CDR3 sequence (DNA): TGTGCCAGCAGCGGACAAATAAACACTGAAGCTTTCTTT. Amino acids: CASSGQINTEAFF.